This T cell receptor beta chain appears in the sequencing data of a study of cytomegalovirus exposure and HLA in healthy donors. General study results and limits: The investigators catalogued some 160 TCR beta chains as cytomegalovirus-associated. Later analysis suggested links between common viral pathogens and several top significant clusters. TCR beta sequences reportedly predicted the HLA-A and HLA-B alleles of most subjects accurately. In an earlier analysis, about 87% or about 30%: the productive usage of most TCR beta V segments.

Concerning this clone: The antigen is not known.

Use of 60 Vbeta and 13 Jbeta primers characterized the PCR. The assay was immunoSEQ multiplex PCR, and TCRdb's table has in-frame clones only and misses some. The repertoire holds some 130,000 clones, with about 70% as singletons. The sequenced material came from PBMCs. This TCR was sampled from a man aged 35-49 years in good health and CMV-seronegative.

CDR3 coding DNA: TGCGCCAGCAGCTCTGAGGGGGGGTACCAAGAGACCCAGTACTTC. Encoded protein: CASSSEGGYQETQYF. V usage is TRBV5-1 and J usage is TRBJ2-5; possible D gene TRBD2, 7 bases. Trimming stripped 3 bases from V and 0 bases from J, with 12 bases between. Per germline, CDR1 SGHRS and CDR2 YFSETQ. The CDR3 is made up of 15 amino acids.